These T cell receptor beta chains were read from a single sample in a study of cytomegalovirus exposure and HLA in healthy donors. Here immunoSEQ multiplex PCR was the method, and the copy in TCRdb shows in-frame clones only, minus some. The table has about 150,000 clones, 65% to 75% seen once. The sequenced sample was PBMCs. The receptors here all came from a man aged 25 to 45 in good health and CMV-seronegative. Both conserved end residues are part of each CDR3. D genes are given only for firm matches. Not every row has a clone size; where given, it reads once, few, many or a size class.

D gene,J gene,V gene,CDR3 length,clone size,CDR3 DNA,CDR3 protein
TRBD2,TRBJ2-3,TRBV7-2,15,.,TGTGCCAGCAGCTCCGGCGGGGGGTCCGCAGATACGCAGTATTTT,CASSSGGGSADTQYF
.,TRBJ2-2,TRBV7-3,15,.,TGTGCCAGCAGCTTAAACGCCGGTTTCACCGGGGAGCTGTTTTTT,CASSLNAGFTGELFF
TRBD2,TRBJ2-3,TRBV15,15,.,TGTGCCACCAGCAATAGCGGGGGGGCAGCAGATACGCAGTATTTT,CATSNSGGAADTQYF
TRBD1,TRBJ1-5,TRBV5-6,14,.,TGTGCCAGCAGCTTCGGACAGGGCCTCCAGCCCCAGCATTTT,CASSFGQGLQPQHF
.,TRBJ1-6,TRBV6-1,14,.,TGTGCCACTCACAGGGCCTCCTATAATTCACCCCTCCACTTT,CATHRASYNSPLHF
.,TRBJ2-3,TRBV30,14,.,TGTGCCTGGAGTGGGGGCACGAGCACAGATACGCAGTATTTT,CAWSGGTSTDTQYF
TRBD2,TRBJ2-4,TRBV5-1,17,.,TGCGCCAGCAGCATGACCGGGACTAGCGGGGATTTAAACATTCAGTACTTC,CASSMTGTSGDLNIQYF
.,TRBJ2-7,TRBV28,14,.,TGTGCCAGCAGTTCCCCGGGAGAGCTCTACGAGCAGTACTTC,CASSSPGELYEQYF
TRBD1,TRBJ1-5,TRBV30,13,few,TGTGCCTGGGCAGGGGGACTCAATCAGCCCCAGCATTTT,CAWAGGLNQPQHF
.,TRBJ1-6,TRBV6-6,15,.,TGTGCCAGCAGTCCCCAGGGAAGGGATAATTCACCCCTCCACTTT,CASSPQGRDNSPLHF
TRBD1,TRBJ2-7,TRBV6-1,16,.,TGTGCCAGCAGTGATGTCGGGCAGGGGGTAACCTACGAGCAGTACTTC,CASSDVGQGVTYEQYF
TRBD1,TRBJ1-1,TRBV28,16,once,TGTGCCAGCAGTTTAGGGGGCGGACAGGGGACTGCTGAAGCTTTCTTT,CASSLGGGQGTAEAFF
TRBD1,TRBJ1-5,TRBV28,14,.,TGTGCCAGCAGCTACGGACAGGGTGATAGGCCCCAGCATTTT,CASSYGQGDRPQHF
TRBD2,TRBJ2-3,TRBV27,14,few,TGTGCCAGCAGTTGGTTCGGGGGGGCAGATACGCAGTATTTT,CASSWFGGADTQYF
TRBD1,TRBJ1-4,TRBV7-9,15,once,TGTGCCAGCAGCGTCCGACAGGGGAGGTCCGAAAAACTGTTTTTT,CASSVRQGRSEKLFF
TRBD1,TRBJ1-2,TRBV7-9,14,few,TGTGCCAGCAGCTTAGATGGGACAGGGGAAGGCTACCCCTTC,CASSLDGTGEGYPF
.,TRBJ2-5,TRBV7-9,14,.,TGTGCCAGCAGAATCGGGACTGCCCAAGAGACCCAGTACTTC,CASRIGTAQETQYF
.,TRBJ1-6,TRBV19,17,.,TGTGCCAGTAGCACAAGACAGAGAAGCTCCTATAATTCACCCCTCCACTTT,CASSTRQRSSYNSPLHF
TRBD2,TRBJ2-1,TRBV11-3,13,few,TGTGCCAGCAGCAAAGCGGGGGCCGGCGAGCAGTTCTTC,CASSKAGAGEQFF
TRBD2,TRBJ2-7,TRBV10-3,17,.,TGTGCCATCAGTGGACCCGGACTAGCGGGGGGATCGTACGAGCAGTACTTC,CAISGPGLAGGSYEQYF
.,TRBJ1-2,TRBV28,15,once,TGTGCCAGCAGTTCCGAGGGGGATGCTAACTATGGCTACACCTTC,CASSSEGDANYGYTF
TRBD2,TRBJ2-5,TRBV7-9,15,.,TGTTCCAGCAGCTTAGTAGCGGGGGGGCAAGAGACCCAGTACTTC,CSSSLVAGGQETQYF
TRBD1,TRBJ1-5,TRBV6-5,14,once,TGTGCCAGCAGCCGGGACAGCCTCAATCAGCCCCAGCATTTT,CASSRDSLNQPQHF
TRBD1,TRBJ2-1,TRBV5-1,14,.,TGCGCCAGCAGCTTGGTGGACAGGGCCAATGAGCAGTTCTTC,CASSLVDRANEQFF
.,TRBJ2-7,TRBV6-5,16,.,TGTGCCAGCAGTTACACTCCCGGGATGGCGATCCACGAGCAGTACTTC,CASSYTPGMAIHEQYF
TRBD1,TRBJ1-5,TRBV9,14,.,TGTGCCAGCAGCGGAACAGGGGGCGATCAGCCCCAGCATTTT,CASSGTGGDQPQHF
TRBD2,TRBJ2-5,TRBV14,15,.,TGTGCCAGCAGCCACTTAGCGGGGGGGCCAGAGACCCAGTACTTC,CASSHLAGGPETQYF
TRBD2,TRBJ2-2,TRBV27,19,.,TGTGCCAGCAGTTCCTACTTGGAGCGGGGGGGCTCTGGCACCGGGGAGCTGTTTTTT,CASSSYLERGGSGTGELFF
.,TRBJ2-7,TRBV28,13,.,TGTGCCAGCAGTTTACAGGAACGGTACGAGCAGTACTTC,CASSLQERYEQYF
.,TRBJ2-7,TRBV28,15,.,TGTGCCAGCAGTTTAGGGGGGTCCAGGTCCTACGAGCAGTACTTC,CASSLGGSRSYEQYF
.,TRBJ2-2,TRBV6-1,13,.,TGTGCCAGCCGCGGGGAAAACACCGGGGAGCTGTTTTTT,CASRGENTGELFF
.,TRBJ2-7,TRBV13,12,few,TGTGCCAGCGGGCAGGCCGTGGACGAGCAGTACTTC,CASGQAVDEQYF
TRBD2,TRBJ2-4,TRBV6-4,15,.,TGTGCCAGCAGTGACAGGGCTAGCGGGGGAAACATTCAGTACTTC,CASSDRASGGNIQYF
.,TRBJ1-4,TRBV5-1,15,.,TGCGCCAGCAGCATTTCTACGGGGTACGGGGAAAAACTGTTTTTT,CASSISTGYGEKLFF
TRBD1,TRBJ2-7,TRBV27,13,.,TGTGCCAGCAGTGTGGACAGGGGAGACGAGCAGTACTTC,CASSVDRGDEQYF
.,TRBJ1-1,TRBV29-1,13,.,TGCAGCGTTAAACAGGCGGGGGGCACTGAAGCTTTCTTT,CSVKQAGGTEAFF
TRBD1,TRBJ2-3,TRBV7-2,15,.,TGTGCCAGCAGCCAGGCGGGACAGGGAGCAGATACGCAGTATTTT,CASSQAGQGADTQYF
.,TRBJ1-2,TRBV28,12,once,TGTGCCAGCAGTTCCTGGACAGATGGCTACACCTTC,CASSSWTDGYTF
.,TRBJ1-3,TRBV18,16,.,TGTGCCAGCTCACCCCAAAGGGGGAGCTCTGGAAACACCATATATTTT,CASSPQRGSSGNTIYF
TRBD1,TRBJ2-7,TRBV19,14,.,TGTGCCAGTAGCCCGGGACAGGGACCCTACGAGCAGTACTTC,CASSPGQGPYEQYF
.,TRBJ2-3,TRBV5-1,14,.,TGCGCCAGCAGCGGGGGGACAGAAACAGATACGCAGTATTTT,CASSGGTETDTQYF
.,TRBJ1-5,TRBV2,15,.,TGTGCCAGCAGTGAAGGGACAAGTAGCAATCAGCCCCAGCATTTT,CASSEGTSSNQPQHF
TRBD2,TRBJ2-3,TRBV27,16,.,TGTGCCAGCAGTAAGATTACCGGGACTACTGCAGATACGCAGTATTTT,CASSKITGTTADTQYF
TRBD1,TRBJ2-7,TRBV2,13,.,TGTGCCAGCAGTGAAGGGACAGGGTACGAGCAGTACTTC,CASSEGTGYEQYF
.,TRBJ2-1,TRBV14,12,.,TGTGCCAGCAGCCAATCTACGGATGAGCAGTTCTTC,CASSQSTDEQFF
TRBD2,TRBJ2-1,TRBV28,14,.,TGTGCCAGCAGGCCACCTCGGGGGGGGACTGAGCAGTTCTTC,CASRPPRGGTEQFF
.,TRBJ1-6,TRBV15,15,.,TGTGCCACCAGCCCCCGGCCGGGGGGGAATTCACCCCTCCACTTT,CATSPRPGGNSPLHF
TRBD1,TRBJ2-2,TRBV18,15,.,TGTGCCAGCTCATTGGGACAGCCGAACACCGGGGAGCTGTTTTTT,CASSLGQPNTGELFF
TRBD1,TRBJ1-1,TRBV19,16,once,TGTGCCAGTAGTATAGGACAGGGGGCGCGGAACACTGAAGCTTTCTTT,CASSIGQGARNTEAFF
.,TRBJ2-7,TRBV5-1,12,.,TGCGCCAGCAGCTTAACCAGGGTGGAGCAGTACTTC,CASSLTRVEQYF
.,TRBJ1-2,TRBV10-3,13,.,TGTGCCATCCGGGACGGAGGGGCGCATGGCTACACCTTC,CAIRDGGAHGYTF
.,TRBJ2-7,TRBV2,15,few,TGTGCCAGCAGGGCTGACTTTGGGAGAGGGTACGAGCAGTACTTC,CASRADFGRGYEQYF
TRBD1,TRBJ2-3,TRBV19,13,.,TGTGCCAGTAGAGACAGGGGCACAGATACGCAGTATTTT,CASRDRGTDTQYF
TRBD1,TRBJ2-7,TRBV7-9,14,.,TGTGCCAGCAGCCCTTGGGACAGCGCTAAGGAGCAGTACTTC,CASSPWDSAKEQYF